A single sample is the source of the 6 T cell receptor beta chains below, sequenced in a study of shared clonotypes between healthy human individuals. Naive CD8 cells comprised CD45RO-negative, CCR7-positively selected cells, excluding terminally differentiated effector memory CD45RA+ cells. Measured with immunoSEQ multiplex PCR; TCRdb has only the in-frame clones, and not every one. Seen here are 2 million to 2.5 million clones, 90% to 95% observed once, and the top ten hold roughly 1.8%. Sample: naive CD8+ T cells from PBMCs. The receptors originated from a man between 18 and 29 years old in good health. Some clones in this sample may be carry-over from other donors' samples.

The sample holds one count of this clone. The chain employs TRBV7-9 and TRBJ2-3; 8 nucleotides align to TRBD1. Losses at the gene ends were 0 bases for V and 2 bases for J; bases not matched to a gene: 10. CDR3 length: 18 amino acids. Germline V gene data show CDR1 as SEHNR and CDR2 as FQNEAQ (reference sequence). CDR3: CASSLAQTWTGFTDTQYF. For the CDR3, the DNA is TGTGCCAGCAGCTTAGCTCAGACCTGGACAGGGTTCACAGATACGCAGTATTTT.

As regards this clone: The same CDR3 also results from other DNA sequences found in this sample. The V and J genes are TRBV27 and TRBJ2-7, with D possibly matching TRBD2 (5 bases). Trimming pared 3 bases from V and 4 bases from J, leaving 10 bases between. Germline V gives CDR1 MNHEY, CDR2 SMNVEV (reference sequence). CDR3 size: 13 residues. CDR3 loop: CASSFGLAYEQYF. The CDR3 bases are TGTGCCAGCAGTTTTGGTCTAGCTTACGAGCAGTACTTC.

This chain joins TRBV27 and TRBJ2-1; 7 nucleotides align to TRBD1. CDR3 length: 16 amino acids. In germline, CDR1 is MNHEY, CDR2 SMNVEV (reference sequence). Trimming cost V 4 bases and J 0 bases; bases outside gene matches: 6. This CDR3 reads CASSYGTAFSYNEQFF. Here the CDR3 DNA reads TGTGCCAGCAGTTACGGGACAGCCTTCTCCTACAATGAGCAGTTCTTC.

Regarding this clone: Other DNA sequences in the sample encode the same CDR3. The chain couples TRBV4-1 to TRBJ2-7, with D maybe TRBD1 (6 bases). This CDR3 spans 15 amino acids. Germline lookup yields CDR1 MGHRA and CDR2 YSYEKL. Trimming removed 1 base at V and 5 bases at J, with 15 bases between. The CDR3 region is CASSQVGQGFDEQYF. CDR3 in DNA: TGCGCCAGCAGCCAAGTTGGCCAGGGGTTCGACGAGCAGTACTTC.

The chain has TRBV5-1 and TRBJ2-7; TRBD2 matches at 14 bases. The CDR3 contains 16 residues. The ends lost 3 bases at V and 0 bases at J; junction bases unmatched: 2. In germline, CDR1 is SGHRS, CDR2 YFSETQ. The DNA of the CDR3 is TGCGCCAGCAGCTCGACTAGCGGGAGGGGCTCCTACGAGCAGTACTTC. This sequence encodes CASSSTSGRGSYEQYF.

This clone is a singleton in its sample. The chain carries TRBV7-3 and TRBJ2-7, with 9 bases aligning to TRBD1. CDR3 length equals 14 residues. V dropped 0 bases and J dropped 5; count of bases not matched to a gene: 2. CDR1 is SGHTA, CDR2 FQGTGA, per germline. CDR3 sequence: CASSLTGQGHEQYF. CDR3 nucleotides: TGTGCCAGCAGCTTAACGGGACAGGGCCACGAGCAGTACTTC.